The 18 T cell receptor beta chains listed next were all sequenced from one sample in a study of shared clonotypes between healthy human individuals (dated by TCRdb to the early 2020s). To prepare the library, the immunoSEQ multiplex PCR assay was applied. This immuneACCESS table, as held by TCRdb, lists in-frame sequences with V and J called but not all clones. Of the missing ones, under half trace to an unresolved V gene in checked studies; the others have no known cause. The sample table records around 2,000,000 clones; 85% to 95% of these occur just once. The top ten hold 0.13% of the sample. Material: naive CD4+ T cells sorted from blood. Interpreted using the paper, the cell subset or site label stands for: CD45RA+ positively selected. The receptors originated from a man younger than 35 in good health.

This chain joins TRBV27 and TRBJ2-7, with D maybe TRBD2 (5 bases). V lost 9 bases and J 2 bases, leaving 14 bases between the germline ends. The CDR3 extends over 13 amino acids. Germline loops: CDR1 MNHEY, CDR2 SMNVEV (reference sequence). In DNA, the CDR3 is TGTGCCAGTGCAGTAAGAGCGGCCTACGAGCAGTACTTC. It encodes CASAVRAAYEQYF.

This chain joins TRBV19 and TRBJ1-2, with 9 bases fitting TRBD1. Trimming at V came to 5 bases and at J to 4 bases, leaving 5 bases not matched to a gene. The germline gives CDR1 LNHDA, CDR2 SQIVND (reference sequence). This CDR3 spans 14 amino acids. CDR3: CASSAGQGAYGYTF. DNA for the CDR3: TGTGCCAGTAGTGCGGGACAGGGCGCCTATGGCTACACCTTC.

The chain links TRBV18 to TRBJ2-1; 10 bases line up with TRBD2. V was pared by 3 bases and J by 3 bases, with 5 bases of the junction left unmatched. Per germline, CDR1 KGHSH and CDR2 LQKENI. The CDR3 totals 16 residues. This chain's CDR3 is CASSPRTSGLYNEQFF. The DNA of the CDR3 is TGTGCCAGCTCACCTCGGACTAGCGGACTCTACAATGAGCAGTTCTTC.

The count of this clone is one. The chain has TRBV4-2 and TRBJ1-4, with D tentatively TRBD1 (5 bases). CDR3 length: 13 residues. V lost 2 bases to trimming and J lost 7 bases, with 8 bases between them. The V gene's germline CDR1 is LGHNA and CDR2 YNFKEQ. In nucleotides, the CDR3 is TGTGCCAGCAGCCAAAGACAGAGTGAAAAACTGTTTTTT. This sequence encodes CASSQRQSEKLFF.

This chain uses TRBV7-2 with TRBJ1-2; D is perhaps TRBD1 (5 bases). Looked up from germline, CDR1 is SGHTA and CDR2 is FQGNSA. This CDR3 contains 15 residues. Trimming stripped 1 base from V and 4 bases from J, with 13 bases between. Here the CDR3 reads CASSLEAGPSYGYTF. CDR3 DNA sequence: TGTGCCAGCAGCTTAGAAGCAGGGCCGAGCTATGGCTACACCTTC.

The chain joins TRBV5-4 to TRBJ2-1, with TRBD1 matching 8 bases. This CDR3 is built from 16 residues. Germline CDR1 and CDR2: SGHNT and YYREEE (reference sequence). Trimming took 4 bases from V and 7 from J; bases not matched to a gene: 13. The DNA for the CDR3 is TGTGCCAGCAGCCCGCGGACAGGGTTGAATTTGAATGAGCAGTTCTTC. Translated, it gives CASSPRTGLNLNEQFF.

The CDR3 DNA sequence: TGCGCCAGCAGTCAATCGTCGGACAGGGGGGGTTCACCCCTCCACTTT. Residues: CASSQSSDRGGSPLHF. This chain uses TRBV23-1 with TRBJ1-6; 10 nucleotides agree with TRBD1. TRBV23-1 is classed as an ORF, of uncertain function. The CDR3 covers 16 residues. Losses at the gene ends were 0 bases for V and 9 bases for J; bases not matched to a gene: 5.

This clone was seen just once. The chain has TRBV5-1 and TRBJ2-1, with 7 nucleotides matching TRBD2. Trimming at V came to 4 bases and at J to 6 bases, leaving 10 bases not matched to a gene. This CDR3 is 15 amino acids long. CDR1 and CDR2 from the germline V gene are SGHRS and YFSETQ. In DNA form, the CDR3 reads TGCGCCAGCAGCCCTCTGGGGCTAGCGGTCAATGAGCAGTTCTTC. It yields the protein CASSPLGLAVNEQFF.

The chain combines TRBV7-8 with TRBJ2-7; unclear D gene. V lost 1 base to trimming and J lost 4 bases, with 8 bases between them. The CDR3 loop spans 13 amino acids. Germline V gives CDR1 SGHVS, CDR2 FQNEAQ. The chain's CDR3 is CASSLETNYEQYF. In DNA form, the CDR3 reads TGTGCCAGCAGCTTAGAAACAAATTACGAGCAGTACTTC.

This chain joins TRBV5-1 and TRBJ2-5; D gene ambiguous. This CDR3 is 14 amino acids long. CDR1 and CDR2 from the germline V gene are SGHRS and YFSETQ. Trimming stripped 9 bases from V and 2 bases from J, with 17 bases between. In DNA, the CDR3 is TGCGCCACATCTCTAGGAACCCCGCAAGAGACCCAGTACTTC. It yields the protein CATSLGTPQETQYF.

The chain carries TRBV10-1 and TRBJ2-2; the D is unclear. The germline V gene has CDR1 WNHNN and CDR2 SYGVQD (reference sequence). The CDR3 length is 14 residues. V gave up 4 bases and J gave up 6 bases, with 12 bases separating them. DNA of the CDR3: TGCGCCAGCAGTGCCAAAGTTGGTTCCGGGGAGCTGTTTTTT. Encoded protein: CASSAKVGSGELFF.

As regards this clone: Compared with germline, one end of the junction differs, possibly owing to a read error. The rearrangement uses TRBV28 and TRBJ1-2; D not certain. Germline loops: CDR1 MDHEN, CDR2 SYDVKM. The CDR3 runs 12 residues. As DNA, the CDR3 is TGTGCCAGCAGTCCCCGGCTATATGACTACACCTTC. Translation: CASSPRLYDYTF.

J is TRBJ1-1 and V is TRBV5-4, with D perhaps matching TRBD1 (6 bases). Germline-derived CDR1 and CDR2 are SGHNT and YYREEE (reference sequence). The CDR3 extends over 15 amino acids. V was pared by 2 bases and J by 6 bases, with 17 bases between. The CDR3 nucleotides read TGTGCCAGCAGCTTAACAGGGAGGGTTAGCGCTGAAGCTTTCTTT. It yields the protein CASSLTGRVSAEAFF. The full variable domain, in which reference TRBV5-4 and TRBJ1-1 provide the parts outside the CDR3, is ETGVTQSPTHLIKTRGQQVTLRCSSQSGHNTVSWYQQALGQGPQFIFQYYREEENGRGNFPPRFSGLQFPNYSSELNVNALELDDSALYLCASSLTGRVSAEAFFGQGTRLTVV.

The chain recombines TRBV5-4 with TRBJ2-5; TRBD2 matches at 13 bases. The CDR3 is 17 residues long. Looked up from germline, CDR1 is SGHNT and CDR2 is YYREEE (reference sequence). Trimming at V came to 4 bases and at J to 5 bases, leaving 11 bases not matched to a gene. CDR3 sequence reads: CASSGPGLAGWGETQYF. As DNA, the CDR3 is TGTGCCAGCAGCGGGCCGGGACTAGCGGGATGGGGTGAGACCCAGTACTTC.

For this clone: The same CDR3 arises from other DNA sequences in this sample as well. This chain uses TRBV9 with TRBJ2-5; no clear D. Trimming stripped 3 bases from V and 1 base from J, with 10 bases between. Per the germline V gene, CDR1 is SGDLS and CDR2 is YYNGEE. This CDR3 has 14 amino acids. The CDR3 here is CASSARLGQETQYF. CDR3 coding DNA: TGTGCCAGCAGCGCTCGGCTAGGCCAAGAGACCCAGTACTTC.

This chain links TRBV9 with TRBJ2-2, with 9 bases aligning to TRBD1. The V gene end was trimmed by 3 bases and the J gene end by 8 bases; junction bases not matched to a gene: 8. Germline CDR1 reads SGDLS; CDR2 reads YYNGEE. CDR3 length: 15 amino acids. CDR3 loop: CASSAYRGLNGELFF. The DNA of the CDR3 is TGTGCCAGCAGCGCCTACAGGGGGCTAAATGGGGAGCTGTTTTTT.

In this sample, this clone turned up once. The conserved phenylalanine or tryptophan normally closing the CDR3 is absent here, so this likely arose from a read error. It is unclear where the CDR3 begins or ends on the DNA, so no DNA is shown, and the CDR3 is as TCRdb lists it. The chain combines TRBV5-6 with TRBJ2-3; the D call of TRBD1 is as the table states it, not checked on the DNA. The CDR3 length is 13 residues, termini included. Germline V lookup: CDR1 SGHDT, CDR2 YYEEEE. Here the CDR3 reads CASSLVGQGGGLL.

This clone was seen a single time. This chain links TRBV28 with TRBJ1-4; 10 nucleotides agree with TRBD1. V dropped 2 bases and J dropped 6; count of bases not matched to a gene: 6. The germline CDR1 and CDR2 sequences are MDHEN and SYDVKM. The CDR3 spans 16 residues. CDR3 nucleotide sequence: TGTGCCAGCAGTTTACGGACAGGGGGGGAGGATGAAAAACTGTTTTTT. It codes for CASSLRTGGEDEKLFF. Combining the CDR3 with reference TRBV28 and TRBJ1-4 gives the whole variable domain DVKVTQSSRYLVKRTGEKVFLECVQDMDHENMFWYRQDPGLGLRLIYFSYDVKMKEKGDIPEGYSVSREKKERFSLILESASTNQTSMYLCASSLRTGGEDEKLFFGSGTQLSVL.